The 20 T cell receptor beta chains in this list originate from one sample, sequenced in a study of T-cell memory formation after mild COVID-19. Using its own MiXCR run on the 5' RACE reads, TCRdb lists one record per CDR3 protein. The profile covers more than 70,000 distinct CDR3 sequences, with roughly 14% appearing a single time and about a third taken by the ten largest. The sequencing sample was made of PBMCs or a T cell subset sorted from them (not recorded which). Every receptor here comes from an adult woman who had mild COVID-19 (a few samples of this study predate the infection). Cell type and time point are not known.

The table lists this clonotype with a few counts. V is TRBV30 and J is TRBJ1-1, with no clear D. Trimming shortened V by 4 bases and J by 1 base, and 10 bases separated the two germline ends. The CDR3 covers 13 residues. Germline V gene sequence: CDR1 GTSNPN, CDR2 SVGIG (reference sequence). CDR3 amino acids: CAWIGPANTEAFF. DNA of the CDR3: TGTGCCTGGATTGGGCCAGCGAACACTGAAGCTTTCTTT. Filled out from reference TRBV30 and TRBJ1-1, the complete variable domain reads SQTIHQWPATLVQPVGSPLSLECTVEGTSNPNLYWYRQAAGRGLQLLFYSVGIGQISSEVPQNLSASRPQDRQFILSSKKLLLSDSGFYLCAWIGPANTEAFFGQGTRLTVV.

This clonotype has more than one count but fewer than ten. This chain connects TRBV9 to TRBJ1-1; D might be TRBD1 (5 bases). Germline V gives CDR1 SGDLS, CDR2 YYNGEE. The ends were cut back, 4 bases at V and 7 bases at J, with 8 bases in the middle. This CDR3 contains 11 residues. CDR3 bases: TGTGCCAGCAGCCTCGACAGTGAAGCTTTCTTT. Protein sequence: CASSLDSEAFF.

The chain carries TRBV27 and TRBJ2-1; weak D call: TRBD1 (6 bases). Germline assignment: CDR1 MNHEY and CDR2 SMNVEV (reference sequence). CDR3 length: 16 amino acids. V shed 5 bases and J shed 0 bases, with 14 bases lying between them. CDR3 bases: TGTGCCAGCAGTCCATCGACAGGCTACTCCTACAATGAGCAGTTCTTC. It translates to CASSPSTGYSYNEQFF.

The J gene is TRBJ2-3, the V gene TRBV6-5; D tentatively fits TRBD1 or TRBD2 (5 bases each). The V end was cut by 2 bases, the J end by 5 bases, with 11 bases between. There are 14 residues in the CDR3. The germline CDR1 and CDR2 sequences are MNHEY and SVGAGI. The CDR3 region is CASSYGTAGDTQYF. CDR3 DNA: TGTGCCAGCAGTTACGGGACGGCGGGAGATACGCAGTATTTT.

The rearrangement links TRBV6-5 to TRBJ1-1; the D gene is possibly TRBD1 (6 bases). This CDR3 is built from 12 residues. Germline lookup yields CDR1 MNHEY and CDR2 SVGAGI. The V end was cut by 6 bases, the J end by 7 bases, with 12 bases between. CDR3 region: CASSRGTNEAFF. DNA of the CDR3: TGTGCCAGCAGCCGTGGGACAAATGAAGCTTTCTTT.

This clonotype was counted at least ten times. The chain combines TRBV7-9 with TRBJ1-4; a weak D match, TRBD1 (6 bases). V was cut by 4 bases and J by 9 bases, with 18 bases left in between. Per germline, CDR1 SEHNR and CDR2 FQNEAQ (reference sequence). The CDR3 runs to 15 residues. The CDR3 DNA reads as TGTGCCAGCAGCTCAGGGGCGAACGGCTTACAAAAACTGTTTTTT. Protein sequence: CASSSGANGLQKLFF.

The V gene is TRBV11-2, the J gene TRBJ2-2, with 7 positions matching TRBD2. The germline CDR1 and CDR2 sequences are SGHAT and FQNNGV. V dropped 5 bases and J dropped 4; count of bases not matched to a gene: 7. The CDR3 has 15 amino acids. The CDR3 bases are TGTGCCAGCAGCCGATCGGGAGGAGGCACCGGGGAGCTGTTTTTT. It is translated as CASSRSGGGTGELFF.

This chain links TRBV24-1 with TRBJ2-2; D is perhaps TRBD2 (6 bases). This CDR3 is 16 amino acids long. V was cut by 6 bases and J by 3 bases, with 16 bases left in between. CDR1 is KGHDR and CDR2 is SFDVKD in the germline V gene. CDR3 loop: CATSLMSGVDTGELFF. The CDR3 nucleotides are TGTGCCACCAGTTTAATGTCGGGGGTCGACACCGGGGAGCTGTTTTTT.

This clonotype came up a few times. V gene TRBV11-1 combines with J gene TRBJ2-2; no clear D. The germline V gene has CDR1 SGHAT and CDR2 FQDESV (reference sequence). V shed 8 bases and J shed 2 bases, with 15 bases lying between them. This CDR3 comprises 15 residues. The CDR3 sequence is CASDNSPYNTGELFF. The CDR3 DNA is TGTGCCAGCGACAACAGCCCCTATAACACCGGGGAGCTGTTTTTT.

The table lists this clonotype with many counts. The chain combines TRBV7-9 with TRBJ2-7; 8 nucleotides align to TRBD1. The CDR3 length is 14 residues. The J segment lost 6 bases and the V segment lost 5 bases, leaving 9 bases of the junction unmatched. From germline, CDR1 is SEHNR and CDR2 FQNEAQ (reference sequence). CDR3 sequence (DNA): TGTGCCAGCAGCCCAGGACAGGGCTTCAGCGAGCAGTACTTC. It specifies CASSPGQGFSEQYF.

This clonotype occurred a few times. The chain carries TRBV11-2 and TRBJ2-5; D is unclear. The CDR3 covers 13 residues. V lost 3 bases to trimming and J lost 1 base, with 6 bases between them. The germline V gene has CDR1 SGHAT and CDR2 FQNNGV. In nucleotides, the CDR3 is TGTGCCAGCAGCTTCCAGGTCCAAGAGACCCAGTACTTC. Protein: CASSFQVQETQYF.

This clonotype was seen a few times. The rearrangement links TRBV29-1 to TRBJ1-1; D remains unclear. Deletions cut 0 bases from V and 5 bases from J, with 13 bases between. Germline V gives CDR1 SQVTM, CDR2 ANQGSEA. The CDR3 is 14 amino acids. The CDR3 spells CSVEDPGWATEAFF. CDR3 coding DNA: TGCAGCGTTGAAGATCCGGGGTGGGCAACTGAAGCTTTCTTT.

This clonotype was counted ten times or more. This chain joins TRBV4-3 and TRBJ2-2; 8 positions match TRBD1. Germline values: CDR1 LGHNA, CDR2 YSLEER. V shed 0 bases, J shed 6 bases, and the junction held 6 bases outside the gene matches. The CDR3 runs 16 residues. CDR3 bases: TGCGCCAGCAGCCAAGATCGGTACAGGGGGTCCGGGGAGCTGTTTTTT. This encodes CASSQDRYRGSGELFF.

In its sample, this clonotype was seen many times. The chain employs TRBV29-1 and TRBJ2-6; D is unresolved. V dropped 1 base and J dropped 1 base, with 2 bases sitting between them. Germline lookup yields CDR1 SQVTM and CDR2 ANQGSEA. The CDR3 has 13 residues. This CDR3 is CSVEGSGANVLTF. DNA for the CDR3: TGCAGCGTTGAAGGATCTGGGGCCAACGTCCTGACTTTC.

The genes are TRBV6-2 or TRBV6-3 and TRBJ1-5, with a weak D call TRBD1 (6 bases). V was trimmed by 5 bases and J by 2 bases, leaving 16 bases between them. The CDR3 length is 16 residues. The germline gives CDR1 MNHEY, CDR2 SVGEGT. The CDR3 DNA reads as TGTGCCAGCAGTCAGGGGATAAGGGGTGGCAATCAGCCCCAGCATTTT. Protein: CASSQGIRGGNQPQHF.

This clonotype has a handful of counts. This rearrangement joins TRBV27 to TRBJ1-1; no clear D. The CDR3 totals 18 residues. Per the germline V gene, CDR1 is MNHEY and CDR2 is SMNVEV (reference sequence). Trimming stripped 6 bases from V and 0 bases from J, with 23 bases between. CDR3 amino acids: CASSPTAGGLVMNTEAFF. CDR3 coding DNA: TGTGCCAGCAGCCCCACAGCGGGAGGGTTGGTAATGAACACTGAAGCTTTCTTT.

This clonotype was counted ten times or more. V gene TRBV12-3 or TRBV12-4 combines with J gene TRBJ2-7; possibly TRBD2 for D (6 bases). The CDR3 runs to 15 residues. V was clipped by 5 bases and J by 4 bases, with 18 bases between them. The CDR3: CASSLPGLAEYEQYF. CDR3 bases: TGTGCCAGCAGTCTACCGGGACTTGCAGAATACGAGCAGTACTTC.

The chain is built from TRBV15 and TRBJ2-5, with TRBD2 matching 11 bases. Germline loops: CDR1 LNHNV, CDR2 YYDKDF (reference sequence). The CDR3 is made up of 16 amino acids. The V segment lost 5 bases and the J segment 5 bases; nucleotides outside the gene matches: 10. The CDR3 coding sequence is TGTGCCACCAGCGGAAGACTAGCGGGGCGGTGGGAGACCCAGTACTTC. The encoded protein is CATSGRLAGRWETQYF.

This rearrangement joins TRBV15 to TRBJ1-5; D call uncertain. In germline, CDR1 is LNHNV, CDR2 YYDKDF (reference sequence). With 0 bases removed from V and 4 bases from J, the gap between germline ends came to 10 bases. The CDR3 runs 15 residues. CDR3 protein: CATSRDQAGNQPQHF. The CDR3 DNA is TGTGCCACCAGCAGAGATCAGGCAGGAAATCAGCCCCAGCATTTT.

This clonotype was recorded only once. The chain combines TRBV2 with TRBJ2-3; D perhaps matches TRBD2 (7 bases). The CDR3 length is 16 residues. Germline CDR1 is SNHLY and CDR2 is FYNNEI. Trimming shortened V by 6 bases and J by 4 bases, and 20 bases separated the two germline ends. The CDR3 bases are TGTGCCAGCAGCGATCCGGGGGGCCAGTTTGCAGATACGCAGTATTTT. Translating gives CASSDPGGQFADTQYF.